This TCR beta chain was recorded in a study of identical twins. Broader study findings: The authors drew conclusions from cross-sectional statistical analysis rather than following the same donors. Low generation-probability sequences were in excess among twin-shared out-of-frame alpha sequences. Compared with models, monozygotic twins showed more out-of-frame TCR alpha sharing.

V dropped 8 bases and J dropped 6 bases, with 20 bases sitting between them. CDR1 SNHLY and CDR2 FYNNEI come from the germline V gene. CDR3 size: 15 residues. TCRdb itself ran the 5' RACE reads through MiXCR, one entry per CDR3 protein. Of approximately 1.8 million distinct CDR3 sequences listed, less than 40% are singletons. This clonotype was seen a handful of times. Its antigen is as yet unknown. The V call is TRBV2, the J call TRBJ2-1; possibly TRBD1 for D (5 bases). The sample taken for sequencing was cord blood. The receptor was derived from a newborn girl in good health. CDR3 region: CASLLGQLSPNEQFF. The CDR3 nucleotides are TGTGCCAGCCTTCTCGGACAACTCTCCCCCAATGAGCAGTTCTTC.